This T cell receptor (beta chain) stems from a study of T cells in Graves' hyperthyroidism and ophthalmopathy. Study outcomes and limitations: Ophthalmopathy was separated from stable hyperthyroidism by a 13 V-J model. The model's output predicted ophthalmopathy at a median of 6.5 months prior to onset.

Using RNA transcripts as the source, TCR beta CDR3 regions were amplified. The primer set for the first-round RT-PCR of the TCR CDR3 was HTBI. MiXCR, run by TCRdb on the multiplex PCR reads, gives a single entry per CDR3 protein. Of 310,000 or so distinct CDR3 sequences listed, approximately 17% are singletons. Uncontrolled infections, other autoimmune diseases, pregnancy or lactation led to exclusion of patients. This sample holds PBMCs from roughly 10 ml fresh peripheral blood. The table lists this clonotype with many counts. The antigen remains undetermined. The TCR was taken from a woman aged 55-70 years with Graves' ophthalmopathy. What was sequenced was blood.

CDR3 sequence: CSVDRGQSNYGYTF. CDR3 sequence (DNA): TGCAGCGTTGATAGGGGGCAATCTAACTATGGCTACACCTTC. The chain recombines TRBV29-1 with TRBJ1-2, with TRBD1 identical over 7 bases. Germline loops: CDR1 SQVTM, CDR2 ANQGSEA. The CDR3 has 14 amino acids. The V segment lost 3 bases and the J segment 0 bases; nucleotides outside the gene matches: 4.